This T cell receptor (beta chain) originates from a study of response to subunit inactivated influenza vaccine (dated 2018 in TCRdb). For the study in its entirety: To follow how T cells responded to a trivalent subunit inactivated influenza vaccine, the researchers relied on deep quantitative profiling of the T cell receptor repertoire. What the research found in general, with its limitations: The authors proposed that each seasonal influenza vaccination may bring in only a limited number of new T cells.

Receptor amplification or capture employed RT-PCR. Data came from an Illumina HiSeq 2500. TCRdb reanalyzed the raw reads on its own, using fastp at Q25 for trimming and MiXCR for clone calling, and kept in-frame beta chains. Merged by CDR3 protein, the rows form single entries marked with the most common genes and DNA. The sample data list under 800,000 distinct CDR3 sequences, and about 15% of these were observed just once. The ten largest clones add up to around 6.5% of the sample. Worth noting for this clonotype: Its binding antigen is unknown. One base away there is no much larger clone; base qualities are not given.

This receptor was taken from a man aged 50 to 60 who received an inactivated influenza vaccine. Donor details come from another sample of the same person, matched by shared clones. The specimen was PBMCs from blood, collected around 14 days before vaccination.

In nucleotides, the sequence is TGTGCCAGCTCGAAAGGACAGGGAAAGTTCTTC. Protein translation: CASSKGQGKFF. This receptor chain uses TRBV18 and TRBJ2-1; 8 bases in the junction line up with TRBD1. Counted from cysteine to phenylalanine, this CDR3 has 11 amino acids. Only the CDR3 DNA is retained, 33 bases long and in frame from the first base. The junction shows trimming of 6 bases on V and 14 bases on J, and the gene matches do not reach 6 bases of it. The germline V gene encodes CDR1 KGHSH and CDR2 LQKENI.